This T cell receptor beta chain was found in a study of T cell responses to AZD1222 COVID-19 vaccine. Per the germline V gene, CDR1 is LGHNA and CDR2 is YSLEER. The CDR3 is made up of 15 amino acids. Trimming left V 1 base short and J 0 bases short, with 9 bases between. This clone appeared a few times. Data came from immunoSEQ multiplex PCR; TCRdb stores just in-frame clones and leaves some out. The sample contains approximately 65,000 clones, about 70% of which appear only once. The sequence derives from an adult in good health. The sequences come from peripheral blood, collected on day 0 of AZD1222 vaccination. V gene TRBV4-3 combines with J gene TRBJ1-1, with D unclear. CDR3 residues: CASSQGGLLNTEAFF. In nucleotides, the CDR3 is TGCGCCAGCAGCCAAGGGGGATTATTGAACACTGAAGCTTTCTTT.